What follows are 24 T cell receptor beta chains derived from one specimen sequenced in a study of T cell repertoires in cytomegalovirus infection. TCRdb analysed the reads with MiXCR anew, one entry per CDR3 protein. The sample yields roughly 320,000 distinct CDR3 sequences, more than 8% seen once. The specimen sequenced was PBMCs. These TCRs come from a human donor in good health (CMV status not recorded). Some clones in this sample may be carry-over from other donors' samples.

For the CDR3, the DNA is TGTGCCAGCAGCGTAGTTTCTACAGGATATGAAGCTTTCTTT. Protein sequence: CASSVVSTGYEAFF. V gene TRBV9 combines with J gene TRBJ1-1; possible D gene TRBD1, 5 bases. Per the germline V gene, CDR1 is SGDLS and CDR2 is YYNGEE. The CDR3 has 14 residues. Trimming took off 0 bases at V and 7 bases at J, with 13 bases between the two ends.

Ten or more counts support this clonotype. This rearrangement joins TRBV7-2 to TRBJ2-5; a possible D gene is TRBD2 (6 bases). V was trimmed by 7 bases and J by 5 bases, leaving 14 bases between them. Germline CDR1 reads SGHTA; CDR2 reads FQGNSA. This CDR3 is 13 amino acids long. The CDR3 DNA reads TGTGCCAGCACCCCGGGGGTCGGGGAGACCCAGTACTTC. Residues: CASTPGVGETQYF.

This clonotype was observed a few times. This chain connects TRBV6-6 to TRBJ1-2; D is uncertain. The CDR3 runs to 14 residues. Germline V lookup: CDR1 MNHNY, CDR2 SVGAGI (reference sequence). Trimming shortened V by 5 bases and J by 0 bases, and 10 bases separated the two germline ends. In DNA, the CDR3 is TGTGCCAGCAGTGACCAAGGCCCTAACTATGGCTACACCTTC. It is translated as CASSDQGPNYGYTF.

The chain links TRBV9 to TRBJ1-2, with TRBD1 identical over 9 bases. CDR1 and CDR2 (germline): SGDLS, YYNGEE. V trimming: 2 bases; J trimming: 3 bases; junction bases outside the gene matches: 5. This CDR3 has 15 residues. The chain's CDR3 is CASSVTTGGYYGYTF. The DNA of the CDR3 is TGTGCCAGCAGCGTTACTACAGGGGGCTACTATGGCTACACCTTC.

This clonotype came up many times. The chain uses TRBV7-3 and TRBJ2-1; 9 bases line up with TRBD2. The junction had 8 bases not matched to a gene; V was cut back by 2 bases and J by 9 bases. Germline loops: CDR1 SGHTA, CDR2 FQGTGA. The CDR3 contains 15 residues. The CDR3 DNA reads TGTGCCAGCAGCTTAGTCCTAGCGGGGCCTGGTGAGCAGTTCTTC. This sequence encodes CASSLVLAGPGEQFF.

This clonotype has more than one count but fewer than ten. This rearrangement joins TRBV28 to TRBJ1-5; D not certain. Germline assignment: CDR1 MDHEN and CDR2 SYDVKM. This CDR3 has 13 residues. V shed 5 bases and J shed 5 bases, with 10 bases lying between them. CDR3 protein: CASSRRQDQPQHF. The CDR3 DNA sequence: TGTGCCAGCAGTCGCAGGCAAGATCAGCCCCAGCATTTT.

The chain recombines TRBV6-8 with TRBJ2-5; TRBD2 matches 8 bases. Looked up from germline, CDR1 is MNHGY and CDR2 is SAAAGT. The CDR3 covers 17 residues. J was trimmed by 2 bases and V by 5 bases; bases with no gene match: 13. The CDR3 reads CASSQRGLVGTQETQYF. The CDR3, as DNA: TGTGCCAGCAGTCAGCGGGGACTAGTCGGGACACAAGAGACCCAGTACTTC.

This clonotype was observed at least ten times. This chain joins TRBV19 and TRBJ2-7, with D tentatively TRBD1 (5 bases). The length of the CDR3 is 13 residues. Germline CDR1 is LNHDA and CDR2 is SQIVND (reference sequence). With 2 bases removed from V and 2 bases from J, the gap between germline ends came to 7 bases. The CDR3, as DNA: TGTGCCAGTAGTATAAGGGGCACCTACGAGCAGTACTTC. It yields the protein CASSIRGTYEQYF.

There are a few counts of this clonotype. The gene calls are TRBV5-5 and TRBJ2-1, with 10 bases lining up with TRBD2. CDR3 length: 16 residues. With 3 bases clipped from V and 7 bases from J, the junction kept 10 bases outside the gene matches. Per the germline V gene, CDR1 is SGHKS and CDR2 is YYEKEE (reference sequence). CDR3 sequence reads: CASSSIAGGGRNEQFF. Written as DNA, the CDR3 is TGTGCCAGCAGCTCCATAGCGGGGGGAGGTAGGAATGAGCAGTTCTTC.

This clonotype has a count of ten or more. The rearrangement links TRBV6-2 or TRBV6-3 to TRBJ2-2; 8 bases fit TRBD1. Germline V gene sequence: CDR1 MNHEY, CDR2 SVGEGT. Losses at the gene ends were 1 base for V and 1 base for J; bases not matched to a gene: 5. The CDR3 contains 17 residues. CDR3 residues: CASSYYRTGKNTGELFF. In nucleotides, the CDR3 is TGTGCCAGCAGTTACTATCGGACAGGGAAGAACACCGGGGAGCTGTTTTTT.

This clonotype was counted between two and nine times. The V call is TRBV15, the J call TRBJ1-2; D may be TRBD1 (5 bases). Between the trimmed V and J ends, which lost 0 bases and 2 bases, there was a span of 10 bases. CDR1 and CDR2 (germline): LNHNV, YYDKDF (reference sequence). The CDR3 loop spans 15 amino acids. The CDR3 region has the DNA TGTGCCACCAGCAGAGACCTCCGGGACAACTATGGCTACACCTTC. This translates into CATSRDLRDNYGYTF.

This clonotype was recorded a few times. The V call is TRBV27, the J call TRBJ1-1; possible D gene TRBD1, 6 bases. Germline-derived CDR1 and CDR2 are MNHEY and SMNVEV (reference sequence). CDR3 length: 17 residues. The ends were cut back, 3 bases at V and 7 bases at J, with 24 bases in the middle. CDR3 sequence: CASSFDSYRVRGGEAFF. The CDR3 bases are TGTGCCAGCAGTTTCGATAGCTACAGGGTTCGCGGTGGTGAAGCTTTCTTT.

This clonotype was observed at least ten times. The chain uses TRBV12-3 or TRBV12-4 and TRBJ1-5; D unresolved. This CDR3 spans 16 amino acids. V dropped 3 bases and J dropped 1 base, with 13 bases sitting between them. CDR3 residues: CASSLSGSMSNQPQHF. The CDR3 DNA reads as TGTGCCAGCAGTTTGAGCGGCAGCATGAGCAATCAGCCCCAGCATTTT.

The rearrangement uses TRBV7-2 and TRBJ1-5; D unclear. Trimming stripped 0 bases from V and 5 bases from J, with 11 bases between. The CDR3 runs 15 residues. Germline loops: CDR1 SGHTA, CDR2 FQGNSA. CDR3: CASSLAGREDQPQHF. As DNA, the CDR3 is TGTGCCAGCAGCTTAGCAGGGAGAGAGGATCAGCCCCAGCATTTT.

This clonotype appeared many times. The gene calls are TRBV28 and TRBJ1-1; 9 positions agree with TRBD1. CDR3 length equals 16 residues. The trim removed 6 bases at V and 0 bases at J, leaving 8 bases unmatched. Germline V gene sequence: CDR1 MDHEN, CDR2 SYDVKM. The CDR3 here is CASRGTGRRMNTEAFF. The CDR3 coding sequence is TGTGCCAGCAGGGGGACAGGGAGGAGAATGAACACTGAAGCTTTCTTT.

This clonotype was picked up many times. The rearrangement links TRBV7-2 to TRBJ2-3; TRBD1 agrees at 7 bases. After removal of 4 bases from V and 4 bases from J, the junction contained 11 bases not matched to a gene. The germline CDR1 and CDR2 sequences are SGHTA and FQGNSA. The CDR3 has 16 residues. This chain's CDR3 is CASSSRQGRSSDTQYF. The CDR3 coding sequence is TGTGCCAGCAGCTCCAGACAGGGCAGGTCTTCAGATACGCAGTATTTT. The full variable domain, in which reference TRBV7-2 and TRBJ2-3 provide the parts outside the CDR3, is GAGVSQSPSNKVTEKGKDVELRCDPISGHTALYWYRQSLGQGLEFLIYFQGNSAPDKSGLPSDRFSAERTGGSVSTLTIQRTQQEDSAVYLCASSSRQGRSSDTQYFGPGTRLTVL.

The chain employs TRBV2 and TRBJ1-5; TRBD1 might be the D (5 bases). V lost 4 bases to trimming and J lost 2 bases, with 12 bases between them. From germline, CDR1 is SNHLY and CDR2 FYNNEI. This CDR3 has 15 residues. The chain's CDR3 is CASSGRDLRNQPQHF. In nucleotides, the CDR3 is TGTGCCAGCAGTGGGAGGGACCTTCGCAATCAGCCCCAGCATTTT.

The chain recombines TRBV28 with TRBJ1-2; D not certain. V lost 4 bases, J lost 2 bases, and 5 bases lay in between. This CDR3 spans 12 amino acids. Per the germline V gene, CDR1 is MDHEN and CDR2 is SYDVKM. The CDR3 is CASSYRNYGYTF. Here the CDR3 DNA reads TGTGCCAGCAGTTACCGGAACTATGGCTACACCTTC.

This clonotype occurred a few times. The chain employs TRBV5-6 and TRBJ1-6; D gene uncertain. V dropped 4 bases and J dropped 9 bases, with 14 bases sitting between them. The CDR3 totals 14 residues. Per the germline V gene, CDR1 is SGHDT and CDR2 is YYEEEE. CDR3 residues: CASSKGYGSSPLHF. The CDR3 DNA reads TGTGCCAGCAGCAAGGGCTACGGGAGTTCACCCCTCCACTTT. Variable domain in full (rest from reference TRBV5-6 and TRBJ1-6): DAGVTQSPTHLIKTRGQQVTLRCSPKSGHDTVSWYQQALGQGPQFIFQYYEEEERQRGNFPDRFSGHQFPNYSSELNVNALLLGDSALYLCASSKGYGSSPLHFGNGTRLTVT.

The gene calls are TRBV7-4 and TRBJ2-5; a weak D match, TRBD2 (6 bases). Germline V gives CDR1 SGHVT, CDR2 SQSDAQ. CDR3 length: 14 residues. Trimming stripped 6 bases from V and 6 bases from J, with 17 bases between. CDR3 bases: TGTGCCAGCAGTGTCGGAGGGAAGGGGAAGACCCAGTACTTC. Encoded protein: CASSVGGKGKTQYF.

This clonotype was seen a few times. The J gene is TRBJ1-1, the V gene TRBV20-1; D unresolved. The CDR3 is 13 amino acids. CDR1 and CDR2 (germline): DFQATT, SNEGSKA (reference sequence). V shed 4 bases and J shed 0 bases, with 9 bases lying between them. The CDR3 spells CSAKVPLNTEAFF. Written as DNA, the CDR3 is TGCAGTGCTAAAGTACCCCTGAACACTGAAGCTTTCTTT.

This clonotype was seen many times. This CDR3 reads CASSLGIGTEAFF. The CDR3 coding sequence is TGCGCCAGCAGCCTCGGTATCGGCACTGAAGCTTTCTTT. The rearrangement uses TRBV4-3 and TRBJ1-1; D is unclear. The V and J ends lost 4 bases and 4 bases respectively, with 10 bases between them. This CDR3 has 13 residues. CDR1 and CDR2 from the germline V gene are LGHNA and YSLEER.

This clonotype was detected a few times. V and J are TRBV5-4 and TRBJ1-1, with a possible D match to TRBD1 (6 bases). The CDR3 extends over 15 amino acids. The ends were cut back, 2 bases at V and 1 base at J, with 12 bases in the middle. The germline V gene encodes CDR1 SGHNT and CDR2 YYREEE (reference sequence). The CDR3 DNA is TGTGCCAGCAGCTTTCGTTCGGGACAGAACACTGAAGCTTTCTTT. It encodes CASSFRSGQNTEAFF.

This chain connects TRBV5-1 to TRBJ1-2; D gene ambiguous. The CDR3 loop spans 13 amino acids. The germline gives CDR1 SGHRS, CDR2 YFSETQ. The V end lost 5 bases, the J end lost 3 bases, and 11 bases lay between the germline ends. In DNA, the CDR3 is TGCGCCAGCAGTTGGGCTCTCCACTATGGCTACACCTTC. Its protein is CASSWALHYGYTF.